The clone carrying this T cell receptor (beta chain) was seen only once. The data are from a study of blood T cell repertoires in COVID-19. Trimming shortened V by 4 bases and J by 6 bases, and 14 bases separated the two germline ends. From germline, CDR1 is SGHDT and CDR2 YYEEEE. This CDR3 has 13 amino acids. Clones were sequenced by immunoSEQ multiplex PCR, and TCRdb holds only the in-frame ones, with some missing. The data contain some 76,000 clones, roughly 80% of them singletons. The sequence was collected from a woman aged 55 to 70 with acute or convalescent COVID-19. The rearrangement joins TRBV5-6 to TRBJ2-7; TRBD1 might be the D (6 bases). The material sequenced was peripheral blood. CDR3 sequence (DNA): TGTGCCAGCAGCGTTACAGGGTGGGGCGAGCAGTACGTC. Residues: CASSVTGWGEQYV.